This T cell receptor (beta chain) emerged from a study of T cell changes during pregnancy in multiple sclerosis. Here immunoSEQ multiplex PCR was the method, and the copy in TCRdb shows in-frame clones only, minus some. Here the sample spans over 50,000 clones, approximately 86% being singletons. The TCR comes from a female donor with multiple sclerosis, enrolled in a pregnancy study. The sequencing here drew on peripheral blood, taken in the first trimester of pregnancy.

The CDR3: CASSPLRVVARNEQFF. Written as DNA, the CDR3 is TGCGCCAGCAGTCCATTGAGGGTGGTGGCGAGGAATGAGCAGTTCTTC. This chain connects TRBV23-1 to TRBJ2-1; D is perhaps TRBD2 (5 bases). TRBV23-1 is designated an ORF whose function remains uncertain. Trimming left V 4 bases short and J 7 bases short, with 20 bases between. The CDR3 extends over 16 amino acids.